Shown below are 25 T cell receptor beta chains from a single sample sequenced in a study of shared clonotypes between healthy human individuals. Selected positively for CCR7 and CD45RO-negative, naive CD8 cells excluded terminally differentiated effector memory CD45RA+ cells. Produced via immunoSEQ multiplex PCR; TCRdb's table is partial and in-frame only. The table lists 1.5 million to 2.5 million clones, less than 95% of them singletons, with roughly 1% in the top ten. Sequencing input: naive CD8+ T cells sorted from blood. The receptors derive from a man between 18 and 35 years old in good health.

The chain has TRBV11-2 and TRBJ2-7; tentative D call: TRBD2 (6 bases). Germline CDR1 reads SGHAT; CDR2 reads FQNNGV. CDR3 size: 15 residues. Trimming pared 3 bases from V and 3 bases from J, leaving 15 bases between. The CDR3 region has the DNA TGTGCCAGCAGCTTTGAGCCGACTAGTAACTACGAGCAGTACTTC. Translation: CASSFEPTSNYEQYF.

Here the CDR3 DNA reads TGCGCCAGCTCTATTCCGCTGGCCGGCGGGGACGAGCAGTACTTC. This encodes CASSIPLAGGDEQYF. The chain uses TRBV5-1 and TRBJ2-7, with a possible D match to TRBD2 (6 bases). CDR1 SGHRS and CDR2 YFSETQ come from the germline V gene. The CDR3 spans 15 residues. Trimming stripped 7 bases from V and 5 bases from J, with 22 bases between. The whole variable domain, remainder taken from reference TRBV5-1 and TRBJ2-7, is KAGVTQTPRYLIKTRGQQVTLSCSPISGHRSVSWYQQTPGQGLQFLFEYFSETQRNKGNFPGRFSGRQFSNSRSEMNVSTLELGDSALYLCASSIPLAGGDEQYFGPGTRLTVT.

CDR3 protein: CASSMGVSYNEQFF. The CDR3 coding sequence is TGTGCCAGTAGTATGGGGGTCTCCTACAATGAGCAGTTCTTC. The V gene is TRBV19, the J gene TRBJ2-1; D possibly uses TRBD1 or TRBD2 (5 bases each). The CDR3 runs to 14 residues. V was trimmed by 3 bases and J by 0 bases, leaving 6 bases between them. Germline CDR1 is LNHDA and CDR2 is SQIVND (reference sequence). The full variable domain, rest sourced from reference TRBV19 and TRBJ2-1, is DGGITQSPKYLFRKEGQNVTLSCEQNLNHDAMYWYRQDPGQGLRLIYYSQIVNDFQKGDIAEGYSVSREKKESFPLTVTSAQKNPTAFYLCASSMGVSYNEQFFGPGTRLTVL.

The V call is TRBV9, the J call TRBJ2-1; 11 nucleotides line up with TRBD2. This CDR3 is 20 amino acids long. Germline CDR1 SGDLS, CDR2 YYNGEE. V gave up 0 bases and J gave up 0 bases; unmatched junction bases: 11. The CDR3 spells CASSVGWSEGLAASYNEQFF. CDR3 sequence (DNA): TGTGCCAGCAGCGTAGGGTGGAGTGAGGGACTAGCGGCCTCCTACAATGAGCAGTTCTTC.

The gene calls are TRBV7-2 and TRBJ2-7, with 7 bases that match TRBD1. This CDR3 contains 13 residues. V shed 3 bases and J 6 bases; nucleotides not matched to a gene: 5. Germline V gene lookup returns CDR1 SGHTA and CDR2 FQGNSA. CDR3 DNA: TGTGCCAGCAGCTTGGGACAGAGCGGCGAGCAGTACTTC. This sequence encodes CASSLGQSGEQYF.

This clone was seen a single time. This chain joins TRBV27 and TRBJ1-4; D perhaps matches TRBD1 (5 bases). Germline V gene sequence: CDR1 MNHEY, CDR2 SMNVEV (reference sequence). The CDR3 length is 14 residues. CDR3 nucleotide sequence: TGTGCAGCAGGGTTATGGGGCACTAATGAAAAACTGTTTTTT. Translated, it gives CAAGLWGTNEKLFF.

A remark on this clone: The sample carries other DNA sequences with the same CDR3. The chain employs TRBV10-1 and TRBJ2-2; D is unresolved. Germline lookup yields CDR1 WNHNN and CDR2 SYGVQD (reference sequence). The CDR3 consists of 12 residues. Deletions cut 4 bases from V and 5 bases from J, with 5 bases between. The CDR3 sequence is CASSAGTGELFF. The DNA of the CDR3 is TGCGCCAGCAGTGCGGGTACCGGGGAGCTGTTTTTT.

The V gene is TRBV6-1, the J gene TRBJ2-7, with D tentatively TRBD2 (6 bases). The ends were cut back, 2 bases at V and 7 bases at J, with 18 bases in the middle. Germline lookup yields CDR1 MNHNS and CDR2 SASEGT. The CDR3 spans 15 residues. CDR3 DNA sequence: TGTGCCAGCAGTGAAATGATAGCGGAGTCGAGAGAGCAGTACTTC. Protein: CASSEMIAESREQYF.

V usage is TRBV6-1 and J usage is TRBJ2-7; TRBD1 might be the D (5 bases). The CDR3 is made up of 14 amino acids. V was shortened by 7 bases and J by 2 bases, with 15 bases between the two germline ends. CDR1 and CDR2 (germline): MNHNS, SASEGT. For the CDR3, the DNA is TGTGCCAGCACCCGTAGGGGCTCGGCCTACGAGCAGTACTTC. Amino acids: CASTRRGSAYEQYF.

The J gene is TRBJ1-1, the V gene TRBV7-9; a weak D match, TRBD1 (6 bases). Per germline, CDR1 SEHNR and CDR2 FQNEAQ (reference sequence). Between the trimmed V and J ends, which lost 5 bases and 1 base, there was a span of 20 bases. The CDR3 runs to 17 residues. Written as DNA, the CDR3 is TGTGCCAGCAGCCCCCGGTGGATAGGCAGGGGGAACACTGAAGCTTTCTTT. This sequence encodes CASSPRWIGRGNTEAFF.

This sequence joins TRBV30 and TRBJ2-2; weak D call: TRBD2 (6 bases). This CDR3 region has 14 residues. Germline values: CDR1 GTSNPN, CDR2 SVGIG (reference sequence). V lost 5 bases and J lost 2, with 12 bases in between. The DNA for the CDR3 is TGTGCCTGGGATAGCGGAAGTAACACCGGGGAGCTGTTTTTT. This translates into CAWDSGSNTGELFF.

In DNA form, the CDR3 reads TGTGCCAGTAGTATAGATAGGGAGGGGAACAGCAATCAGCCCCAGCATTTT. It yields the protein CASSIDREGNSNQPQHF. The chain couples TRBV19 to TRBJ1-5, with D possibly matching TRBD1 (5 bases). V shed 0 bases and J shed 1 base, with 13 bases lying between them. The germline CDR1 and CDR2 sequences are LNHDA and SQIVND (reference sequence). CDR3 length: 17 residues.

This clone was found once. Other DNA sequences in the same sample also yield this CDR3. The chain employs TRBV7-6 and TRBJ1-4, with 9 bases matching TRBD1. CDR1 and CDR2 from the germline V gene are SGHVS and FNYEAQ. The CDR3 is 14 amino acids. V shed 5 bases, J shed 6 bases, and the junction held 4 bases outside the gene matches. The CDR3 is CASSLTGGYEKLFF. CDR3 nucleotide sequence: TGTGCCAGCAGCCTGACAGGGGGATATGAAAAACTGTTTTTT.

The V call is TRBV7-3, the J call TRBJ2-5; TRBD1 is a possible D gene (5 bases). CDR1 is SGHTA and CDR2 is FQGTGA in the germline V gene. V was clipped by 1 base and J by 6 bases, with 18 bases between them. The CDR3 is 16 residues long. The CDR3 DNA is TGTGCCAGCAGCTTAAAGCCCAGAACGGACATGAAGACCCAGTACTTC. Amino acid sequence: CASSLKPRTDMKTQYF.

The chain is built from TRBV4-1 and TRBJ2-3; D gene unclear. Trimming stripped 4 bases from V and 3 bases from J, with 11 bases between. The CDR3 totals 14 residues. The V gene's germline CDR1 is MGHRA and CDR2 YSYEKL. The CDR3 DNA is TGCGCCAGCAGCCGCAGCCCTGGTACAGATACGCAGTATTTT. This encodes CASSRSPGTDTQYF.

The CDR3 region is CASSFLNRGLGGELFF. In DNA form, the CDR3 reads TGTGCCAGCAGCTTCCTCAACAGGGGGCTGGGCGGGGAGCTGTTTTTT. The rearrangement uses TRBV5-8 and TRBJ2-2, with 9 bases matching TRBD1. The V segment lost 2 bases and the J segment 7 bases; nucleotides outside the gene matches: 9. Per the germline V gene, CDR1 is SGHTS and CDR2 is YDEGEE. The CDR3 loop spans 16 amino acids. Looking up the rest from reference TRBV5-8 and TRBJ2-2 gives the full variable domain: EAGVTQSPTHLIKTRGQQATLRCSPISGHTSVYWYQQALGLGLQFLLWYDEGEERNRGNFPPRFSGRQFPNYSSELNVNALELEDSALYLCASSFLNRGLGGELFFGEGSRLTVL.

This sequence joins TRBV18 and TRBJ1-1; TRBD1 is a possible D gene (5 bases). The CDR3 is made up of 15 amino acids. The V and J ends lost 4 bases and 1 base respectively, with 13 bases between them. The germline gives CDR1 KGHSH, CDR2 LQKENI. CDR3 nucleotides: TGTGCCAGCTCACTGGAGGGGTCGAGGAACACTGAAGCTTTCTTT. This codes for CASSLEGSRNTEAFF.

Details on this clone: Other DNA sequences in this sample translate to the same CDR3. CDR3: CASSLSSNTEAFF. Written as DNA, the CDR3 is TGTGCCAGCAGCTTGTCGTCGAACACTGAAGCTTTCTTT. J is TRBJ1-1 and V is TRBV11-3; D remains unclear. From germline, CDR1 is SGHNT and CDR2 YENEEA. Trimming pared 3 bases from V and 1 base from J, leaving 6 bases between. The CDR3 covers 13 residues. Combining the CDR3 with reference TRBV11-3 and TRBJ1-1 gives the whole variable domain EAGVVQSPRYKIIEKKQPVAFWCNPISGHNTLYWYLQNLGQGPELLIRYENEEAVDDSQLPKDRFSAERLKGVDSTLKIQPAELGDSAVYLCASSLSSNTEAFFGQGTRLTVV.

The CDR3 here is CASSYGTGAGELFF. The CDR3 coding sequence is TGTGCCAGCAGTTACGGGACAGGGGCCGGGGAGCTGTTTTTT. V is TRBV6-5 and J is TRBJ2-2; the match to TRBD1 covers 10 bases. Germline CDR1 reads MNHEY; CDR2 reads SVGAGI. The CDR3 is 14 residues long. V lost 2 bases, J lost 6 bases, and 0 bases stayed unmatched.

V usage is TRBV4-1 and J usage is TRBJ2-3; TRBD2 might be the D (5 bases). V was cut by 1 base and J by 0 bases, with 8 bases left in between. The CDR3 contains 15 residues. In germline, CDR1 is MGHRA, CDR2 YSYEKL. This CDR3 reads CASSQASTSTDTQYF. CDR3 sequence (DNA): TGCGCCAGCAGCCAAGCTAGCACCAGCACAGATACGCAGTATTTT.

This chain connects TRBV6-5 to TRBJ2-7, with a possible D match to TRBD1 (6 bases). This CDR3 spans 15 amino acids. CDR1 MNHEY and CDR2 SVGAGI come from the germline V gene. V shed 5 bases and J shed 0 bases, with 14 bases lying between them. The chain's CDR3 is CASSAGTLNSYEQYF. The CDR3 region has the DNA TGTGCCAGCAGTGCCGGGACATTAAACTCCTACGAGCAGTACTTC.

The chain employs TRBV7-2 and TRBJ2-7; D remains unclear. The CDR3 loop spans 12 amino acids. V was trimmed by 5 bases and J by 6 bases, leaving 11 bases between them. Per the germline V gene, CDR1 is SGHTA and CDR2 is FQGNSA. The DNA of the CDR3 is TGTGCCAGCAGCCCTGCCCCATCCGAGCAGTACTTC. It yields the protein CASSPAPSEQYF.

The chain carries TRBV9 and TRBJ1-2, with D possibly matching TRBD1 (6 bases). CDR1 and CDR2 from the germline V gene are SGDLS and YYNGEE. V was trimmed by 5 bases and J by 4 bases, leaving 12 bases between them. CDR3 length equals 13 residues. CDR3 region: CASREQGAYGYTF. DNA of the CDR3: TGTGCCAGCAGAGAACAGGGCGCCTATGGCTACACCTTC.

The V call is TRBV7-9, the J call TRBJ2-7; 8 nucleotides align to TRBD1. The V gene end was trimmed by 7 bases and the J gene end by 4 bases; junction bases not matched to a gene: 9. Germline CDR1 reads SEHNR; CDR2 reads FQNEAQ (reference sequence). CDR3 length equals 14 residues. In nucleotides, the CDR3 is TGTGCCAGCACCCCAGGACAGGGAAGATACGAGCAGTACTTC. Its translation: CASTPGQGRYEQYF.

The chain uses TRBV28 and TRBJ1-5; D ambiguous. Germline V gives CDR1 MDHEN, CDR2 SYDVKM. There are 17 residues in the CDR3. The V end lost 1 base, the J end lost 1 base, and 14 bases lay between the germline ends. CDR3 DNA: TGTGCCAGCAGTTTATACCCAGCAGAGCCAAGCAATCAGCCCCAGCATTTT. This encodes CASSLYPAEPSNQPQHF.